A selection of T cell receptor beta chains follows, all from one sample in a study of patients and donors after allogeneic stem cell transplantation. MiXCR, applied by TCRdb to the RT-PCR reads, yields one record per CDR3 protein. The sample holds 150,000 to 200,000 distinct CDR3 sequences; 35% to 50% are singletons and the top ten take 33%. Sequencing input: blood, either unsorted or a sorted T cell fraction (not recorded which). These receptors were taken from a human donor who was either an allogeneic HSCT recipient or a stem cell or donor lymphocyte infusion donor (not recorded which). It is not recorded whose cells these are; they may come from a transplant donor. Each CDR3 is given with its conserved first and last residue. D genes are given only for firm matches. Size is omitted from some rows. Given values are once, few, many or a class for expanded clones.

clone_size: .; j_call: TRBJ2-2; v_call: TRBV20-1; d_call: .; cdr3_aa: CSARVRGGQSEPPNTGELFF; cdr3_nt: TGCAGTGCTAGGGTACGGGGTGGACAGTCGGAGCCCCCGAACACCGGGGAGCTGTTTTTT
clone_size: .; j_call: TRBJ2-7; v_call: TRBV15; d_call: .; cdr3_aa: CATSRGESDYEQYF; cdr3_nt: TGTGCCACCAGCAGAGGGGAGTCCGACTACGAGCAGTACTTC
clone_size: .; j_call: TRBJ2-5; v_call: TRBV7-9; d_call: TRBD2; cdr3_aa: CASSHALAGDLVQETQYF; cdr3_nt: TGTGCCAGCAGCCACGCACTAGCGGGAGATCTGGTCCAAGAGACCCAGTACTTC
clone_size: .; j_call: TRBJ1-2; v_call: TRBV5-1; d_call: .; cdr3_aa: CASSSGQPNYGDTF; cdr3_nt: TGCGCCAGCAGCTCAGGACAGCCTAACTATGGCGACACCTTC
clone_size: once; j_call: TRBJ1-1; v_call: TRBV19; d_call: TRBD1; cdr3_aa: CASKTPGQGNTEAFF; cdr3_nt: TGTGCCAGCAAAACCCCGGGACAGGGGAACACTGAAGCTTTCTTT
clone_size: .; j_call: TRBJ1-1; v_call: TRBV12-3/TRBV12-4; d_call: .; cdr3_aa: CASSLTGRENTEAFF; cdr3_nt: TGTGCCAGCAGTTTAACAGGCAGGGAGAACACTGAAGCTTTCTTT
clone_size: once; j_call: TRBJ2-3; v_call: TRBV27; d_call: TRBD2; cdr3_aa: CASSLGNPGGTQYF; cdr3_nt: TGTGCCAGCAGTTTGGGCAATCCGGGAGGGACGCAGTATTTT
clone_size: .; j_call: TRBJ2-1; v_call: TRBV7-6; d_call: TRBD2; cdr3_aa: CASSFRASSGRLGNEQFF; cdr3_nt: TGTGCCAGCAGCTTCAGGGCCTCTAGCGGGAGATTAGGCAATGAGCAGTTCTTC
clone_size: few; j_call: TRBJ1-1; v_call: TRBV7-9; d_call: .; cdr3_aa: CASRGAGTEAFF; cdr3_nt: TGTGCCAGCAGGGGGGCCGGCACTGAAGCTTTCTTT
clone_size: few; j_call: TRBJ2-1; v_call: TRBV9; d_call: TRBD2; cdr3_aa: CASSVEGLADYNEQFF; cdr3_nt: TGTGCCAGCAGCGTAGAGGGACTAGCGGACTACAATGAGCAGTTCTTC
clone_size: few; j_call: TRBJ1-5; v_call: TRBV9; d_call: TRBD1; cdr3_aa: CASNQQGLDQPQHF; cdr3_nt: TGTGCCAGCAACCAACAGGGGCTCGATCAGCCCCAGCATTTT
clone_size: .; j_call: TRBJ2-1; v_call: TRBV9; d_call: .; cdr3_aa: CASSAITGYDEQFF; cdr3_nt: TGTGCCAGCAGCGCTATTACAGGGTACGATGAGCAGTTCTTC
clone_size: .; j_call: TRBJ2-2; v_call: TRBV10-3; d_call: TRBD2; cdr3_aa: CAIGRLAGANTGELFF; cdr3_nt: TGTGCCATCGGCAGACTAGCGGGAGCGAACACCGGGGAGCTGTTTTTT
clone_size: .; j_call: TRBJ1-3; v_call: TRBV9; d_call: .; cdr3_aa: CASSSPGAGNTIYF; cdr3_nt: TGTGCCAGCAGCTCCCCCGGGGCGGGAAACACCATATATTTT
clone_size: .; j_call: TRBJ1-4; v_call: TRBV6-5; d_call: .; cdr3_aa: CASRGAYDEKLFF; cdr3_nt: TGTGCCAGCAGGGGGGCGTATGATGAAAAACTGTTTTTT
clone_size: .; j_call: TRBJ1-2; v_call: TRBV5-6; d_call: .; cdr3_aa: CASSLDWGNYGYTF; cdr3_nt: TGTGCCAGCAGCTTGGATTGGGGGAACTATGGCTACACCTTC
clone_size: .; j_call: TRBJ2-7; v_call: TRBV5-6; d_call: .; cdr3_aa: CASSSRAGYEQYF; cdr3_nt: TGTGCCAGCAGCTCCCGGGCAGGGTACGAGCAGTACTTC
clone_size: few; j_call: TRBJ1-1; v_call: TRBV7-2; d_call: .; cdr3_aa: CASSLGFPGGWNTEAFF; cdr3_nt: TGTGCCAGCAGCTTAGGGTTCCCCGGTGGGTGGAACACTGAAGCTTTCTTT
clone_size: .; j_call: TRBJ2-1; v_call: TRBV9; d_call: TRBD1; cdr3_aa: CASSAPKTGTGYHEQFF; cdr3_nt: TGTGCCAGCAGCGCCCCCAAAACCGGGACAGGGTACCATGAGCAGTTCTTC
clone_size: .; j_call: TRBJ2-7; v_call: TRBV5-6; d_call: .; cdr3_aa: CASSKPLVEQYF; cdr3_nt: TGTGCCAGCAGCAAGCCCCTTGTCGAGCAGTACTTC
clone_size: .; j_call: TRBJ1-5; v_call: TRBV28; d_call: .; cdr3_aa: CASSLRYSNQPQHF; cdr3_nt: TGTGCCAGCAGTTTGAGGTATAGCAATCAGCCCCAGCATTTT
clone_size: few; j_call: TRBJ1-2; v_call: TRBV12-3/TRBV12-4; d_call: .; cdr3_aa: CASSFGFREDGYTF; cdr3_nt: TGTGCCAGCAGTTTTGGTTTCAGGGAGGATGGCTACACCTTC
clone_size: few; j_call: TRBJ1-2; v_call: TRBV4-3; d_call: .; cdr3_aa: CASSQDWAGEGYTF; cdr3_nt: TGCGCCAGCAGCCAAGATTGGGCAGGGGAAGGCTACACCTTC
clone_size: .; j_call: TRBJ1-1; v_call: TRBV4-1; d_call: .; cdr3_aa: CASSQGGMSTEAFF; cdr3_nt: TGCGCCAGCAGCCAAGGAGGCATGAGCACTGAAGCTTTCTTT
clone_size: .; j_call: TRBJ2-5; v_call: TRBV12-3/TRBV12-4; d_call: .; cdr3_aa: CASSSSGRETQYF; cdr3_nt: TGTGCCAGCAGTTCATCCGGGCGAGAGACCCAGTACTTC
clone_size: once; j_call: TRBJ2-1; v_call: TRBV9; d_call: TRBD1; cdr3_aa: CASSGGQGYNEQFF; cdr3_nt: TGTGCCAGCAGCGGAGGACAGGGATACAATGAGCAGTTCTTC